The 2 T cell receptor beta chains listed next were all sequenced from one sample in a study of blood T cell repertoires in COVID-19. Profiled with immunoSEQ multiplex PCR; TCRdb holds only in-frame clones, not every one. The table shows about 130,000 clones, with approximately 84% occurring only once. The sequenced sample was peripheral blood. These receptors all come from an older woman with acute or convalescent COVID-19.

DNA for the CDR3: TGTGCCAGCCTCGTGAGGGGGGGGAGCTCCTACAATGAGCAGTTCTTC. Amino acids: CASLVRGGSSYNEQFF. The chain recombines TRBV2 with TRBJ2-1; the D gene is possibly TRBD2 (7 bases). CDR3 length: 16 residues. The V end lost 8 bases, the J end lost 0 bases, and 17 bases lay between the germline ends. CDR1 SNHLY and CDR2 FYNNEI come from the germline V gene.

The chain links TRBV24-1 to TRBJ2-1, with TRBD2 identical over 8 bases. Germline V gene sequence: CDR1 KGHDR, CDR2 SFDVKD. The CDR3 covers 17 residues. V gave up 2 bases and J gave up 0 bases; unmatched junction bases: 5. This chain's CDR3 is CATSDSLTSASYNEQFF. In nucleotides, the CDR3 is TGTGCCACCAGTGATTCCCTGACTAGCGCCTCCTACAATGAGCAGTTCTTC.